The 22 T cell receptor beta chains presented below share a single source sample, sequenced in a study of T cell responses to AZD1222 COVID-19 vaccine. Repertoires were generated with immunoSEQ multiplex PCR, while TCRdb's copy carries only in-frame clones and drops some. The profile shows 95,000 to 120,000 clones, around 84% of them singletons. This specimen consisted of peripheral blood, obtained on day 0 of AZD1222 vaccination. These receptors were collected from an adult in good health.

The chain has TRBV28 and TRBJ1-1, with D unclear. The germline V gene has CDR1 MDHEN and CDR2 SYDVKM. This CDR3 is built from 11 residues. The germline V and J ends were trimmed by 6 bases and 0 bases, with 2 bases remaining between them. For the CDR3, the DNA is TGTGCCAGCAGATTGAACACTGAAGCTTTCTTT. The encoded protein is CASRLNTEAFF. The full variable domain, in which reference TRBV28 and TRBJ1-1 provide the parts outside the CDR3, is DVKVTQSSRYLVKRTGEKVFLECVQDMDHENMFWYRQDPGLGLRLIYFSYDVKMKEKGDIPEGYSVSREKKERFSLILESASTNQTSMYLCASRLNTEAFFGQGTRLTVV.

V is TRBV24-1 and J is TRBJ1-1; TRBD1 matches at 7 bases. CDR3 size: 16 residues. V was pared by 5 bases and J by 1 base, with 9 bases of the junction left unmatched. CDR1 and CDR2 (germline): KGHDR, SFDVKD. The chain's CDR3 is CATSAAETGKNTEAFF. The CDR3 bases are TGTGCCACCAGTGCCGCCGAGACAGGGAAGAACACTGAAGCTTTCTTT.

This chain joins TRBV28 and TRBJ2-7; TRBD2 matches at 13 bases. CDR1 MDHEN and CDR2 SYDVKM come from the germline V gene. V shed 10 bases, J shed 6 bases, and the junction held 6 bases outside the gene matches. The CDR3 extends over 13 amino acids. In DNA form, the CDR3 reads TGTGCCACTAGACTAGCGGGGGGTGGCGAGCAGTACTTC. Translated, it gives CATRLAGGGEQYF.

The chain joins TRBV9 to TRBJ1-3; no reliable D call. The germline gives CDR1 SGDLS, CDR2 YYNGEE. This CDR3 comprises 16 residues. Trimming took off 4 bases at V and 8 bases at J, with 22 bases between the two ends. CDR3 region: CASSPSLGLKSDTIYF. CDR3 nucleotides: TGTGCCAGCAGCCCGAGTCTCGGTCTTAAGTCGGACACCATATATTTT.

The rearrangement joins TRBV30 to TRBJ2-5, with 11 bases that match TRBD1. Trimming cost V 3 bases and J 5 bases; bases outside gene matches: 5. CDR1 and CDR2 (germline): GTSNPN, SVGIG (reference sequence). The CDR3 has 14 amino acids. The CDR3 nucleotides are TGTGCCTGGAGAGGGACAGGGGGAGGGGAGACCCAGTACTTC. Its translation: CAWRGTGGGETQYF.

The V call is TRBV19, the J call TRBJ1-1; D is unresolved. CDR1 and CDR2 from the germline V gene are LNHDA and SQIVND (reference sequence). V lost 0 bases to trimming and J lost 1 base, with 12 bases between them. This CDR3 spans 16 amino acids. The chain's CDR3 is CASSIERGSGNTEAFF. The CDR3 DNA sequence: TGTGCCAGTAGTATAGAGCGGGGTTCGGGGAACACTGAAGCTTTCTTT.

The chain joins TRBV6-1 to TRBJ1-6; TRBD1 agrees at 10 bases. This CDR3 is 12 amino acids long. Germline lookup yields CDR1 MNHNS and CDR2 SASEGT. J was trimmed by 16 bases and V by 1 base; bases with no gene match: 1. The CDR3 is CASSEGDRGLHF. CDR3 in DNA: TGTGCCAGCAGTGAAGGGGACAGGGGACTCCACTTT.

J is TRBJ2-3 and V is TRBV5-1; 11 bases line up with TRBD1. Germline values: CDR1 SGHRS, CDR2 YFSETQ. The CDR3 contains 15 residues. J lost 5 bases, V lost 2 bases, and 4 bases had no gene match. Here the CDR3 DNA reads TGCGCCAGCAGCTTTCGGACAGGGGGCAGAGATACGCAGTATTTT. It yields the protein CASSFRTGGRDTQYF.

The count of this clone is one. CDR3 nucleotides: TGCGCCAGCAGCCACATCTTACTGGGGCTGATGATGAACACTGAAGCTTTCTTT. Protein product: CASSHILLGLMMNTEAFF. The chain joins TRBV4-3 to TRBJ1-1, with TRBD1 as a possible D gene (5 bases). The ends were cut back, 3 bases at V and 0 bases at J, with 20 bases in the middle. The CDR3 runs to 18 residues. Germline CDR1 reads LGHNA; CDR2 reads YSLEER.

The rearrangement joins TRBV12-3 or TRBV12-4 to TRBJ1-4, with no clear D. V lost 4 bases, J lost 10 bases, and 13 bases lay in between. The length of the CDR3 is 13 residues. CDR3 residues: CASSSPTGLKLFF. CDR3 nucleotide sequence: TGTGCCAGCAGTTCTCCAACGGGCCTAAAACTGTTTTTT.

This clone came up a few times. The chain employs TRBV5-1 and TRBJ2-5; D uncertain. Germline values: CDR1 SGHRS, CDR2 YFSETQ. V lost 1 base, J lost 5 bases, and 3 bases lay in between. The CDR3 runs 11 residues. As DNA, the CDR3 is TGCGCCAGCAGCTTGTCGGAGACCCAGTACTTC. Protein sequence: CASSLSETQYF.

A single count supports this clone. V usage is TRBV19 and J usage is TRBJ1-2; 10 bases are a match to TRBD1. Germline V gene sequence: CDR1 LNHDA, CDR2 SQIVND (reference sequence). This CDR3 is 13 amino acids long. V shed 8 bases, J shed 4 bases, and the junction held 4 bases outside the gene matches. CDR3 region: CASGQGGVYGYTF. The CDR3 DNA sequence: TGTGCCAGTGGACAGGGGGGGGTCTATGGCTACACCTTC.

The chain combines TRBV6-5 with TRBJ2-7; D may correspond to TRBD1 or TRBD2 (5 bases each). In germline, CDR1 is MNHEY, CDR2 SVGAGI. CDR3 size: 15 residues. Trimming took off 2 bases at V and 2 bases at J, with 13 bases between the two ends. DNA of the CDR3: TGTGCCAGCAGTTACCGGGACGCCGGCGCCTACGAGCAGTACTTC. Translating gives CASSYRDAGAYEQYF.

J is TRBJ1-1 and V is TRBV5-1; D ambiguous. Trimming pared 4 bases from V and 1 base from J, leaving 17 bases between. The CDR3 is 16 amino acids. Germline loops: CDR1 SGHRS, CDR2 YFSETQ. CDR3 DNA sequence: TGCGCCAGCAGCCCTCGGAAGAAAGGAGAGAACACTGAAGCTTTCTTT. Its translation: CASSPRKKGENTEAFF. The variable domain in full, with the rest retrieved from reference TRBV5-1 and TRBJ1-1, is KAGVTQTPRYLIKTRGQQVTLSCSPISGHRSVSWYQQTPGQGLQFLFEYFSETQRNKGNFPGRFSGRQFSNSRSEMNVSTLELGDSALYLCASSPRKKGENTEAFFGQGTRLTVV.

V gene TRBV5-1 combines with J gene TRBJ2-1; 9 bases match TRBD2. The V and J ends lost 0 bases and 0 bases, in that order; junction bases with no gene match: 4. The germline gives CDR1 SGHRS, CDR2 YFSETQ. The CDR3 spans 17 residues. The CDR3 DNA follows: TGCGCCAGCAGCTTGGGAAGCGGGGGGCACTCCTACAATGAGCAGTTCTTC. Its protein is CASSLGSGGHSYNEQFF.

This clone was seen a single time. CDR3 DNA sequence: TGTGCCAGCAGTGAGGGGCTTATGAACACTGAAGCTTTCTTT. Its protein product is CASSEGLMNTEAFF. The chain links TRBV6-1 to TRBJ1-1; perhaps TRBD1 as D (5 bases). The V gene's germline CDR1 is MNHNS and CDR2 SASEGT. The CDR3 totals 14 residues. The V and J ends lost 3 bases and 0 bases respectively, with 8 bases between them.

CDR3 DNA: TGTGCCAGCAGCTTAAGGGTTAAACCCCGGGGGCCGAATGAAAAACTGTTTTTT. This encodes CASSLRVKPRGPNEKLFF. The V gene is TRBV7-3, the J gene TRBJ1-4; TRBD1 is a possible D gene (6 bases). This CDR3 contains 18 residues. Germline V gene lookup returns CDR1 SGHTA and CDR2 FQGTGA. V lost 1 base to trimming and J lost 5 bases, with 20 bases between them.

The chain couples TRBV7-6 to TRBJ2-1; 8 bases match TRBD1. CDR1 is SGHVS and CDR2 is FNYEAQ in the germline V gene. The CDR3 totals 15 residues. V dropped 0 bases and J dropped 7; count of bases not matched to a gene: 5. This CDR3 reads CASSLAPGQENEQFF. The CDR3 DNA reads TGTGCCAGCAGCTTAGCGCCGGGACAGGAGAATGAGCAGTTCTTC.

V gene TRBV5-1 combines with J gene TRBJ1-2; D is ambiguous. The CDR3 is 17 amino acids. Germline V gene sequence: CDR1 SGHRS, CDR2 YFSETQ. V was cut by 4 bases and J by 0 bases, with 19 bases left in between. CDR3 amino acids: CASSMMGTNQANYGYTF. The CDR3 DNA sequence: TGCGCCAGCAGCATGATGGGTACAAACCAAGCTAACTATGGCTACACCTTC.

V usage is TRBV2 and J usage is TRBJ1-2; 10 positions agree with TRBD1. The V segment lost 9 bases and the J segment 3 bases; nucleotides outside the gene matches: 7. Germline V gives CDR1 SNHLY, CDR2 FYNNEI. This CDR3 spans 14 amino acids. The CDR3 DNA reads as TGTGCCAGACCGACAGGGGGCGCGGACTATGGCTACACCTTC. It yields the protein CARPTGGADYGYTF.

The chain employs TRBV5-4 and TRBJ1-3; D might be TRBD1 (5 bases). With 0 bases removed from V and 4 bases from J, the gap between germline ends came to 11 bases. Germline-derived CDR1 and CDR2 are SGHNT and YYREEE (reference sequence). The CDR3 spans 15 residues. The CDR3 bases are TGTGCCAGCAGCTTGGGGGCAGGGACCGGAAACACCATATATTTT. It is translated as CASSLGAGTGNTIYF.

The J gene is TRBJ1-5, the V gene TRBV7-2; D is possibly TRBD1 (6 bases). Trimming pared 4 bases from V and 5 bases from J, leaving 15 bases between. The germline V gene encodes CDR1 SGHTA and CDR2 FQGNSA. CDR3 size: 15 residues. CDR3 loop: CASSSGAGVHQPQHF. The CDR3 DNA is TGTGCCAGCAGCTCGGGGGCGGGAGTCCATCAGCCCCAGCATTTT.